A single sample is the source of the 14 T cell receptor beta chains below, sequenced in a study of cytomegalovirus exposure and HLA in healthy donors. The PCR made use of 60 Vbeta and 13 Jbeta primers. The method was immunoSEQ multiplex PCR; TCRdb's version includes in-frame clones alone and lacks a portion of them. This table holds approximately 130,000 clones, about 61% found once. The sequencing input was PBMCs. The receptors shown here come from a woman aged 40 to 55 in good health and CMV-seronegative.

The chain joins TRBV6-5 to TRBJ1-1; D gene uncertain. Trimming pared 2 bases from V and 2 bases from J, leaving 6 bases between. The CDR3 extends over 13 amino acids. Germline loops: CDR1 MNHEY, CDR2 SVGAGI. CDR3 bases: TGTGCCAGCAGTTACGTAAAAAACACTGAAGCTTTCTTT. Protein sequence: CASSYVKNTEAFF.

The chain has TRBV5-8 and TRBJ1-1, with 7 bases fitting TRBD1. J lost 1 base, V lost 7 bases, and 7 bases had no gene match. Per germline, CDR1 SGHTS and CDR2 YDEGEE. This CDR3 spans 14 amino acids. The CDR3 DNA reads TGTGCCAGCCGTTACAGGGGCGGGAACACTGAAGCTTTCTTT. Its protein product is CASRYRGGNTEAFF.

This clone has just one count. The CDR3 loop is CASKTGGGETQYF. As DNA, the CDR3 is TGTGCCAGCAAGACAGGCGGTGGAGAGACCCAGTACTTC. V usage is TRBV28 and J usage is TRBJ2-5; TRBD1 is a possible D gene (6 bases). V was trimmed by 7 bases and J by 4 bases, leaving 13 bases between them. In germline, CDR1 is MDHEN, CDR2 SYDVKM. This CDR3 comprises 13 residues.

This clone has just a few counts. V usage is TRBV7-2 and J usage is TRBJ2-3, with 9 bases fitting TRBD1. The CDR3 extends over 16 amino acids. The V gene end was trimmed by 0 bases and the J gene end by 0 bases; junction bases not matched to a gene: 1. Germline V gene data show CDR1 as SGHTA and CDR2 as FQGNSA. The CDR3 spells CASSLAGTGSTDTQYF. DNA for the CDR3: TGTGCCAGCAGCTTAGCAGGGACAGGGAGCACAGATACGCAGTATTTT.

This clone was seen only a few times. A junction end diverges from the germline sequence, so it may reflect a read error. Other DNA sequences of this sample code for an identical CDR3. The CDR3: CAPFFIADDSNQPQHF. CDR3 in DNA: TGTGCCCCTTTCTTTATTGCAGATGATAGCAACCAGCCCCAGCATTTT. The chain recombines TRBV27 with TRBJ1-5, with no clear D. CDR3 size: 16 residues. Germline-derived CDR1 and CDR2 are MNHEY and SMNVEV (reference sequence).

The chain joins TRBV6-5 to TRBJ1-1; 7 bases match TRBD1. Germline CDR1 MNHEY, CDR2 SVGAGI. Trimming removed 2 bases from V and 10 bases from J; junction bases left unmatched: 16. The CDR3 covers 16 residues. CDR3 loop: CASSYRTGGGFGGAFF. The CDR3 region has the DNA TGTGCCAGCAGTTACAGGACAGGTGGGGGTTTTGGCGGAGCTTTCTTT.

The chain combines TRBV4-2 with TRBJ1-6; the match to TRBD1 covers 7 bases. This CDR3 is 15 amino acids long. The trim removed 1 base at V and 8 bases at J, leaving 5 bases unmatched. Per the germline V gene, CDR1 is LGHNA and CDR2 is YNFKEQ. CDR3 DNA: TGTGCCAGCAGCCAAGCTGGACAGGTAGATTCACCCCTCCACTTT. This codes for CASSQAGQVDSPLHF.

V is TRBV10-3 and J is TRBJ1-2; 10 positions agree with TRBD1. V dropped 4 bases and J dropped 4; count of bases not matched to a gene: 3. The CDR3 length is 14 residues. Germline CDR1 reads ENHRY; CDR2 reads SYGVKD. The CDR3 nucleotides read TGTGCCATCAGTGGGGGACAGGGGCCCTATGGCTACACCTTC. Translated: CAISGGQGPYGYTF.

This clone was seen only a few times. The V call is TRBV28, the J call TRBJ1-1; no firm D call. Germline V gene lookup returns CDR1 MDHEN and CDR2 SYDVKM. The CDR3 contains 13 residues. Trimming cost V 2 bases and J 2 bases, with 6 bases left between them. As DNA, the CDR3 is TGTGCCAGCAGTTTAGAGGGAAACACTGAAGCTTTCTTT. This gives the protein CASSLEGNTEAFF.

The CDR3: CASSEAPTSGYSTDTQYF. The CDR3 DNA follows: TGTGCCAGCAGTGAAGCCCCGACTAGCGGGTACAGCACAGATACGCAGTATTTT. The chain carries TRBV6-1 and TRBJ2-3, with 10 bases that match TRBD2. V lost 0 bases and J lost 0; bases outside the gene matches: 6. Germline values: CDR1 MNHNS, CDR2 SASEGT. CDR3 length: 18 amino acids.

This chain connects TRBV5-1 to TRBJ2-3; TRBD1 aligns across 9 bases. Germline values: CDR1 SGHRS, CDR2 YFSETQ. The CDR3 is 13 residues long. Trimming at V came to 7 bases and at J to 8 bases, leaving 8 bases not matched to a gene. CDR3: CASGGQGLGTQYF. In DNA form, the CDR3 reads TGCGCCAGCGGGGGACAGGGATTAGGTACGCAGTATTTT.

The J gene is TRBJ2-7, the V gene TRBV7-2; 7 bases are a match to TRBD1. CDR3 length equals 16 residues. In germline, CDR1 is SGHTA, CDR2 FQGNSA. The V segment lost 5 bases and the J segment 4 bases; nucleotides outside the gene matches: 14. The CDR3 nucleotides are TGTGCCAGCAGCCCACAGACAGGGTTCGTCCTTTACGAGCAGTACTTC. Its protein product is CASSPQTGFVLYEQYF.

This rearrangement joins TRBV15 to TRBJ1-2; possibly TRBD1 for D (6 bases). Trimming left V 5 bases short and J 2 bases short, with 15 bases between. The CDR3 length is 15 residues. Germline V gene sequence: CDR1 LNHNV, CDR2 YYDKDF (reference sequence). The CDR3 bases are TGTGCCACCAGCTTCCCCGGGACACTGAACTATGGCTACACCTTC. Translation gives CATSFPGTLNYGYTF.

The chain joins TRBV7-9 to TRBJ1-5; no reliable D call. V dropped 1 base and J dropped 0 bases, with 7 bases sitting between them. CDR3 length equals 15 residues. Germline V CDR1 and CDR2: SEHNR, FQNEAQ (reference sequence). CDR3 DNA: TGTGCCAGCAGCTTAGGGCAAAATAGCAATCAGCCCCAGCATTTT. As protein: CASSLGQNSNQPQHF.